The 20 T cell receptor beta chains in this list originate from one sample, sequenced in a study of blood T cell repertoires in COVID-19. The assay was immunoSEQ multiplex PCR, and TCRdb's table has in-frame clones only and misses some. The sample contains about 76,000 clones, approximately 80% of which appear only once. The source material was peripheral blood. The receptors shown here come from an older woman with acute or convalescent COVID-19.

The V and J genes are TRBV5-1 and TRBJ1-2, with TRBD1 matching 8 bases. The CDR3 has 14 amino acids. Germline lookup yields CDR1 SGHRS and CDR2 YFSETQ. After removal of 4 bases from V and 8 bases from J, the junction contained 10 bases not matched to a gene. The chain's CDR3 is CASSVTGQGGGYTF. DNA of the CDR3: TGCGCCAGCAGCGTGACCGGACAGGGAGGGGGCTACACCTTC.

This sequence joins TRBV5-1 and TRBJ1-1, with 7 nucleotides matching TRBD1. This CDR3 comprises 16 residues. The ends lost 2 bases at V and 0 bases at J; junction bases unmatched: 7. The V gene's germline CDR1 is SGHRS and CDR2 YFSETQ. CDR3 nucleotides: TGCGCCAGCAGCTTACAACCGGGACAGATGAACACTGAAGCTTTCTTT. It encodes CASSLQPGQMNTEAFF.

This rearrangement joins TRBV4-1 to TRBJ2-5, with 9 bases identical to TRBD1. CDR3 length equals 16 residues. Losses at the gene ends were 2 bases for V and 6 bases for J; bases not matched to a gene: 10. Germline V gives CDR1 MGHRA, CDR2 YSYEKL. CDR3 in amino acids: CASSQQTRDRAKTQYF. The DNA of the CDR3 is TGCGCCAGCAGCCAACAAACCCGGGACAGGGCGAAGACCCAGTACTTC.

The V and J genes are TRBV7-3 and TRBJ2-3, with 12 bases matching TRBD1. The J segment lost 6 bases and the V segment lost 5 bases, leaving 6 bases of the junction unmatched. This CDR3 has 15 amino acids. Per the germline V gene, CDR1 is SGHTA and CDR2 is FQGTGA. CDR3 sequence reads: CASSGGQGAFDTQYF. The DNA of the CDR3 is TGTGCCAGCAGCGGGGGACAGGGGGCGTTTGATACGCAGTATTTT.

The rearrangement uses TRBV7-8 and TRBJ1-3; D gene ambiguous. The CDR3 runs to 15 residues. Per germline, CDR1 SGHVS and CDR2 FQNEAQ. The V end was cut by 1 base, the J end by 3 bases, with 10 bases between. The CDR3 loop reads CASSLVGRFGNTIYF. The CDR3 DNA reads TGTGCCAGCAGCTTAGTCGGTCGTTTTGGAAACACCATATATTTT.

The rearrangement uses TRBV5-1 and TRBJ1-1; D is undetermined. CDR3 size: 13 residues. The ends were cut back, 5 bases at V and 1 base at J, with 9 bases in the middle. CDR1 and CDR2 from the germline V gene are SGHRS and YFSETQ. CDR3 DNA sequence: TGCGCCAGCAGTCCTGTCCCGAACACTGAAGCTTTCTTT. Protein sequence: CASSPVPNTEAFF.

A few counts support this clone. The chain is built from TRBV19 and TRBJ1-2, with TRBD1 as a possible D gene (5 bases). From germline, CDR1 is LNHDA and CDR2 SQIVND (reference sequence). V lost 4 bases, J lost 7 bases, and 16 bases lay in between. The CDR3 totals 14 residues. For the CDR3, the DNA is TGTGCCAGTAGTACTATCACAGGTGGAGCTGGCTACACCTTC. It specifies CASSTITGGAGYTF.

This rearrangement joins TRBV29-1 to TRBJ1-2; no firm D call. The germline gives CDR1 SQVTM, CDR2 ANQGSEA. The length of the CDR3 is 11 residues. V was trimmed by 8 bases and J by 1 base, leaving 8 bases between them. The CDR3 spells CSYRDNYGYTF. The CDR3 DNA is TGCAGCTACCGGGATAACTATGGCTACACCTTC. The entire variable domain, with the rest obtained from reference TRBV29-1 and TRBJ1-2, is as follows: SAVISQKPSRDICQRGTSLTIQCQVDSQVTMMFWYRQQPGQSLTLIATANQGSEATYESGFVIDKFPISRPNLTFSTLTVSNMSPEDSSIYLCSYRDNYGYTFGSGTRLTVV.

The chain recombines TRBV7-9 with TRBJ2-1; D is ambiguous. There are 14 residues in the CDR3. V lost 3 bases, J lost 15 bases, and 21 bases lay in between. Germline values: CDR1 SEHNR, CDR2 FQNEAQ (reference sequence). As DNA, the CDR3 is TGTGCCAGCAGCTTTGATTACGCCCATTCGGTCGCGTTCTTC. It translates to CASSFDYAHSVAFF.

This rearrangement joins TRBV6-2 or TRBV6-3 to TRBJ2-5, with no clear D. Germline CDR1 is MNHEY and CDR2 is SVGEGT. The V and J ends lost 5 bases and 4 bases respectively, with 11 bases between them. CDR3 length: 13 amino acids. The CDR3 coding sequence is TGTGCCAGCAGTCTTCTTGACTCAGAGACCCAGTACTTC. It translates to CASSLLDSETQYF.

The CDR3 nucleotides read TGTGCCAGCAGCCAAGAGGCGCGGGATGGCACTGAAGCTTTCTTT. Protein product: CASSQEARDGTEAFF. V and J are TRBV3-1 (or the pseudogene TRBV3-2) and TRBJ1-1; D unresolved. CDR1 LGHDT and CDR2 YNNKEL come from the germline V gene (reference sequence). Trimming took 0 bases from V and 4 from J, leaving 12 bases between them. CDR3 length: 15 amino acids.

The V call is TRBV10-3, the J call TRBJ2-3; 9 bases agree with TRBD1. Germline CDR1 and CDR2: ENHRY and SYGVKD. The J segment lost 4 bases and the V segment lost 10 bases, leaving 9 bases of the junction unmatched. The CDR3 extends over 14 amino acids. The CDR3 sequence is CATIGTGSPDTQYF. CDR3 DNA sequence: TGTGCCACCATTGGGACAGGGAGCCCAGATACGCAGTATTTT.

This chain connects TRBV7-6 to TRBJ1-1, with TRBD1 identical over 12 bases. Unmatched junction bases numbered 8, after V lost 5 bases and J lost 1 base. CDR1 and CDR2 from the germline V gene are SGHVS and FNYEAQ. CDR3 length: 17 amino acids. CDR3: CASSIDRDRGQNTEAFF. The CDR3 nucleotides are TGTGCCAGCAGCATAGATAGGGACAGGGGGCAGAACACTGAAGCTTTCTTT.

This clone was picked up one time. The J gene is TRBJ2-3, the V gene TRBV4-3; TRBD2 aligns across 9 bases. Per germline, CDR1 LGHNA and CDR2 YSLEER. CDR3 size: 15 residues. J gave up 5 bases and V 5 bases, and 8 bases lay outside the gene matches. The DNA of the CDR3 is TGCGCCAGCAGCGAGAGCGGGGGGCTGGGAGATACGCAGTATTTT. Its translation: CASSESGGLGDTQYF.

Details on this clone: Other DNA sequences in this specimen translate into the identical CDR3. The chain is built from TRBV6-5 and TRBJ1-4, with 7 positions matching TRBD1. CDR3 length: 15 residues. Germline CDR1 and CDR2: MNHEY and SVGAGI. Trimming removed 2 bases from V and 2 bases from J; junction bases left unmatched: 2. The CDR3 DNA is TGTGCCAGCAGTTACCTGACAGGGACTAATGAAAAACTGTTTTTT. Translation gives CASSYLTGTNEKLFF.

This chain joins TRBV29-1 and TRBJ1-5; 7 bases line up with TRBD1. V shed 0 bases, J shed 6 bases, and the junction held 2 bases outside the gene matches. The length of the CDR3 is 13 residues. CDR1 and CDR2 (germline): SQVTM, ANQGSEA. The CDR3 region has the DNA TGCAGCGTTGAAGAAGGGGGCAGTCAGCCCCAGCATTTT. Residues: CSVEEGGSQPQHF.

V is TRBV29-1 and J is TRBJ1-1; weak D call: TRBD1 (5 bases). CDR1 is SQVTM, CDR2 ANQGSEA, per germline. The CDR3 is 13 residues long. V dropped 7 bases and J dropped 5 bases, with 17 bases sitting between them. CDR3 sequence reads: CSAVMGGGTEAFF. The DNA for the CDR3 is TGCAGCGCTGTGATGGGGGGAGGGACTGAAGCTTTCTTT.

Regarding this clone: Other DNA variants within this sample encode the same CDR3. The chain joins TRBV5-1 to TRBJ1-3; D might be TRBD1 (5 bases). Germline V lookup: CDR1 SGHRS, CDR2 YFSETQ. The CDR3 runs to 14 residues. V lost 1 base, J lost 4 bases, and 9 bases lay in between. The CDR3 is CASSLSGEGNTIYF. The CDR3 DNA sequence: TGCGCCAGCAGCTTGTCGGGGGAGGGAAACACCATATATTTT.

The chain employs TRBV18 and TRBJ2-5, with D perhaps matching TRBD2 (5 bases). The V gene lost 4 bases and the J gene lost 3 bases, with 12 bases spanning the gap. Germline V CDR1 and CDR2: KGHSH, LQKENI. The CDR3 consists of 14 residues. CDR3 amino acids: CASSRSGYKETQYF. CDR3 sequence (DNA): TGTGCCAGCTCACGCTCGGGATATAAAGAGACCCAGTACTTC.

The chain carries TRBV9 and TRBJ1-1; 11 bases are a match to TRBD1. With V trimmed by 4 bases and J by 0 bases, 5 bases remained unmatched. The CDR3 is made up of 16 amino acids. The germline V gene has CDR1 SGDLS and CDR2 YYNGEE. The chain's CDR3 is CASSPGQGAMNTEAFF. The CDR3 region has the DNA TGTGCCAGCAGCCCTGGACAGGGGGCGATGAACACTGAAGCTTTCTTT.